These T cell receptor beta chains were read from a single sample in a study of T-cell reconstitution after alpha-beta-depleted transplantation in children. TCRdb passed the PCR reads through MiXCR, listing each CDR3 protein once. The table records 81,000 or so distinct CDR3 sequences, 15% to 19% of them present only once. The sample was PBMCs, mostly from graft donor cells, taken 180 days after TCRalphabeta/CD19-depleted stem cell transplant. These TCRs come from a male patient between 2 and 15 years old who had a stem cell transplant for acute lymphoblastic leukemia, so the T cells may come from the graft donor. Each CDR3 is given with its conserved first and last residue. Each record gives: J gene, V gene, CDR3 length, clone size, D gene, CDR3 protein, CDR3 DNA. The D gene is left open where the match is weak. Clone sizes are given selectively: once, few, many, or a class where the clone is expanded.

j_gene: TRBJ2-5; v_gene: TRBV5-1; len: 14; abundance: few; d_gene: .; CDR3aa: CASRDPTSQETQYF; CDR3nt: TGCGCCAGCAGAGACCCGACTAGTCAAGAGACCCAGTACTTC
j_gene: TRBJ2-7; v_gene: TRBV7-2; len: 17; abundance: .; d_gene: .; CDR3aa: CASSLVLVGRRSYEQYF; CDR3nt: TGTGCCAGCAGCTTAGTATTAGTCGGCAGGCGTTCCTACGAGCAGTACTTC
j_gene: TRBJ2-6; v_gene: TRBV10-3; len: 18; abundance: few; d_gene: .; CDR3aa: CAISESGGLLNGANVLTF; CDR3nt: TGTGCCATCAGTGAGTCTGGGGGGCTCCTCAACGGGGCCAACGTCCTGACTTTC
j_gene: TRBJ2-3; v_gene: TRBV7-9; len: 13; abundance: many; d_gene: .; CDR3aa: CASSLAGGDTQYF; CDR3nt: TGTGCCAGCAGCTTAGCAGGGGGAGATACGCAGTATTTT
j_gene: TRBJ1-2; v_gene: TRBV6-5; len: 14; abundance: .; d_gene: TRBD1; CDR3aa: CASSSGQGIYGYTF; CDR3nt: TGTGCCAGCAGTTCGGGACAGGGTATCTATGGCTACACCTTC
j_gene: TRBJ1-1; v_gene: TRBV6-1; len: 14; abundance: few; d_gene: TRBD1; CDR3aa: CASGPRTGRSEAFF; CDR3nt: TGTGCCAGCGGTCCGCGGACAGGGCGATCTGAAGCTTTCTTT
j_gene: TRBJ1-5; v_gene: TRBV11-2; len: 13; abundance: .; d_gene: .; CDR3aa: CASSLGVNQPQHF; CDR3nt: TGTGCCAGCAGCTTAGGGGTCAATCAGCCCCAGCATTTT
j_gene: TRBJ2-7; v_gene: TRBV30; len: 16; abundance: .; d_gene: .; CDR3aa: CACMGLIDYFRDEQYF; CDR3nt: TGTGCCTGTATGGGTCTAATTGATTATTTTCGGGACGAGCAGTACTTC
j_gene: TRBJ1-3; v_gene: TRBV20-1; len: 14; abundance: .; d_gene: TRBD1; CDR3aa: CSAAHGQGANTIYF; CDR3nt: TGCAGTGCTGCGCATGGACAGGGGGCAAACACCATATATTTT
j_gene: TRBJ1-5; v_gene: TRBV14; len: 14; abundance: few; d_gene: .; CDR3aa: CASSQGAVDQPQHF; CDR3nt: TGTGCCAGCAGCCAAGGGGCAGTCGATCAGCCCCAGCATTTT
j_gene: TRBJ2-2; v_gene: TRBV6-5; len: 15; abundance: .; d_gene: TRBD2; CDR3aa: CASSYPGRDTGELFF; CDR3nt: TGTGCCAGCAGTTACCCAGGGAGGGACACCGGGGAGCTGTTTTTT
j_gene: TRBJ2-7; v_gene: TRBV6-1; len: 15; abundance: .; d_gene: TRBD2; CDR3aa: CASSEGRGATYEQYF; CDR3nt: TGTGCCAGCAGTGAAGGGCGGGGGGCCACCTACGAGCAGTACTTC
j_gene: TRBJ2-4; v_gene: TRBV28; len: 15; abundance: few; d_gene: .; CDR3aa: CASSHTGPTKNIQYF; CDR3nt: TGTGCCAGCAGTCATACCGGGCCAACCAAAAACATTCAGTACTTC
j_gene: TRBJ1-5; v_gene: TRBV6-1; len: 14; abundance: .; d_gene: TRBD1; CDR3aa: CASTIHDREQPQHF; CDR3nt: TGTGCCAGCACCATTCACGACAGGGAACAGCCCCAGCATTTT
j_gene: TRBJ1-2; v_gene: TRBV4-1; len: 17; abundance: .; d_gene: TRBD1; CDR3aa: CASSQGGFNLGQAGYTF; CDR3nt: TGCGCCAGCAGCCAAGGGGGGTTTAATCTGGGACAGGCCGGCTACACCTTC